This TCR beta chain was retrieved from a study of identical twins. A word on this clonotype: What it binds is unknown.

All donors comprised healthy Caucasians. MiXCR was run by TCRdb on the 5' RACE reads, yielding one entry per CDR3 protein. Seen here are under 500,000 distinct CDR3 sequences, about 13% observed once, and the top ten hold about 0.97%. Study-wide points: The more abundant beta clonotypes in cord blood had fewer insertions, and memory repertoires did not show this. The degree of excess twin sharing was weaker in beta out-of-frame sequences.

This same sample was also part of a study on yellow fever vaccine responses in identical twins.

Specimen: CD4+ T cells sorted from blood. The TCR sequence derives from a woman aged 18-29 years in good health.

The CDR3 DNA reads as TGTGCCAGCAGTTACTCTAGTATCGGCTCCGGCTACGAGCAGTACTTC. Protein product: CASSYSSIGSGYEQYF. The chain recombines TRBV6-2 or TRBV6-3 with TRBJ2-7, with D unclear. This CDR3 is 16 amino acids long. The V end was cut by 0 bases, the J end by 3 bases, with 15 bases between. Germline loops: CDR1 MNHEY, CDR2 SVGEGT.